The T cell receptor beta chain described here comes from a study of blood T cell repertoires in COVID-19. The protocol was immunoSEQ multiplex PCR, while the TCRdb copy is restricted to in-frame clones and leaves out a portion. The repertoire consists of 300,000 to 450,000 clones, with more than 70% occurring once and the leading ten covering approximately 1.2%. The CDR3 consists of 16 residues. Germline V CDR1 and CDR2: SGHRS, YFSETQ. V gave up 4 bases and J gave up 1 base, with 16 bases separating them. The sequence derives from a man aged 25 to 40 who had recovered from COVID-19. Sequencing was carried out using PBMCs or T cells enriched from blood (not recorded which). The chain is built from TRBV5-1 and TRBJ2-3; perhaps TRBD2 as D (6 bases). CDR3 loop: CASSNTQRRGTDTQYF. The CDR3 DNA reads as TGCGCCAGCAGCAACACTCAGCGGAGGGGCACAGATACGCAGTATTTT.